This T cell receptor (beta chain) was captured in a study of molecular identifiers for immune sequencing clone quantification. Whole-study context: The replicate experiment used RNA from roughly 20,000 or 100,000 naive CD8 cells. This RNA was split into five aliquots, and four of them were sequenced. General study points: Whereas clones above 20 RNA copies held under 1% of naive-cell molecules, they held over 97% of effector molecules. Jurkat TCR RNA from one cell was spiked into approximately 1 million naive cells, and it was reportedly detectable there.

TCRdb re-analysed the PCR reads in MiXCR, keeping a single row per CDR3 protein. The sample records about 640,000 distinct CDR3 sequences, less than 20% being singletons. The germline CDR1 and CDR2 sequences are SGHAT and FQDESV (reference sequence). V was clipped by 3 bases and J by 1 base, with 10 bases between them. The CDR3 is 14 amino acids. This clonotype was observed at least ten times. As yet, its antigen is unknown. This sequence originates from a human donor in good health. Some libraries in this study had Jurkat cell RNA spiked in. The chain carries TRBV11-1 and TRBJ2-7, with D perhaps assigned TRBD1 or TRBD2 (5 bases each). The sequenced material came from naive CD8+ T cells from blood, with Jurkat cell RNA spiked in. The subset here: FACS-sorted CD8+CD4-CCR7+CD45RA+ naive T cells. CDR3 bases: TGTGCCAGCAGCTTCCGGGACGGATCCTACGAGCAGTACTTC. The encoded protein is CASSFRDGSYEQYF.